These T cell receptor beta chains were read from a single sample in a study of T-cell reconstitution after alpha-beta-depleted transplantation in children. TCRdb processed the PCR reads anew with MiXCR; each CDR3 protein has one entry. The table records roughly 420,000 distinct CDR3 sequences, about 17% of them present only once. Sequencing used PBMCs, mostly from graft donor cells, obtained 360 days after TCRalphabeta/CD19-depleted stem cell transplant. These receptor sequences come from a boy younger than two who had a stem cell transplant for Wiskott-Aldrich syndrome, so the T cells may come from the graft donor. CDR3s include the opening cysteine and the closing phenylalanine or tryptophan. Each record gives: clone size, V gene, J gene, D gene, CDR3 protein, CDR3 DNA. A D gene is named only where the DNA matches it firmly. Clone sizes are given selectively: once, few, many, or a class where the clone is expanded.

clone_size: -; v_call: TRBV29-1; j_call: TRBJ2-3; d_call: TRBD1; cdr3_aa: CSACRGQGSVSITDTQYF; cdr3_nt: TGCAGCGCTTGCCGGGGACAGGGAAGTGTCAGCATCACAGATACGCAGTATTTT
clone_size: few; v_call: TRBV20-1; j_call: TRBJ1-1; d_call: -; cdr3_aa: CSARDIRDTEAFF; cdr3_nt: TGCAGTGCTAGAGATATAAGGGACACTGAAGCTTTCTTT
clone_size: few; v_call: TRBV12-3/TRBV12-4; j_call: TRBJ2-5; d_call: -; cdr3_aa: CASSLNQGTQETQYF; cdr3_nt: TGTGCCAGCAGCCTAAATCAGGGGACCCAAGAGACCCAGTACTTC
clone_size: -; v_call: TRBV20-1; j_call: TRBJ2-3; d_call: TRBD2; cdr3_aa: CSAGPTSGSFRADTQYF; cdr3_nt: TGCAGTGCTGGTCCGACTAGCGGGTCGTTTAGGGCAGATACGCAGTATTTT
clone_size: few; v_call: TRBV29-1; j_call: TRBJ2-7; d_call: -; cdr3_aa: CSVVLPTRRKAQYF; cdr3_nt: TGCAGCGTTGTTCTACCGACTAGAAGGAAAGCGCAGTACTTC
clone_size: -; v_call: TRBV6-1; j_call: TRBJ2-3; d_call: TRBD2; cdr3_aa: CASSALAGVSTDTQYF; cdr3_nt: TGTGCCAGCAGTGCCCTAGCGGGGGTAAGCACAGATACGCAGTATTTT
clone_size: -; v_call: TRBV7-8; j_call: TRBJ2-5; d_call: -; cdr3_aa: CASSYDSDPETQYF; cdr3_nt: TGTGCCAGCAGCTATGATTCGGACCCAGAGACCCAGTACTTC
clone_size: -; v_call: TRBV15; j_call: TRBJ2-1; d_call: TRBD2; cdr3_aa: CATSRVAGSYNEQFF; cdr3_nt: TGTGCCACCAGCAGAGTAGCGGGATCCTACAATGAGCAGTTCTTC
clone_size: -; v_call: TRBV7-8; j_call: TRBJ2-7; d_call: TRBD2; cdr3_aa: CASSLKYIGTSGGGIYEQYF; cdr3_nt: TGTGCCAGCAGCTTAAAGTACATCGGGACTAGCGGGGGGGGTATCTACGAGCAGTACTTC
clone_size: few; v_call: TRBV5-1; j_call: TRBJ2-3; d_call: TRBD2; cdr3_aa: CASSSRAGGPTQYF; cdr3_nt: TGCGCCAGCAGCTCTCGAGCGGGGGGTCCTACGCAGTATTTT
clone_size: -; v_call: TRBV7-2; j_call: TRBJ2-7; d_call: -; cdr3_aa: CASSFSADLSYEQYF; cdr3_nt: TGTGCCAGCAGCTTTTCGGCGGACCTCTCCTACGAGCAGTACTTC
clone_size: many; v_call: TRBV7-9; j_call: TRBJ2-7; d_call: TRBD1; cdr3_aa: CASSLGGGNSYEQYF; cdr3_nt: TGTGCCAGCAGCTTAGGAGGGGGCAACTCCTACGAGCAGTACTTC
clone_size: few; v_call: TRBV11-2; j_call: TRBJ2-1; d_call: -; cdr3_aa: CASSLDSRGRFRRNEQFF; cdr3_nt: TGTGCCAGCAGCTTAGATTCGAGGGGTAGATTTCGGCGGAATGAGCAGTTCTTC
clone_size: few; v_call: TRBV7-4; j_call: TRBJ2-5; d_call: -; cdr3_aa: CASRLSATQYF; cdr3_nt: TGTGCCAGCAGGCTCAGTGCGACCCAGTACTTC
clone_size: few; v_call: TRBV28; j_call: TRBJ1-2; d_call: -; cdr3_aa: CASTDTPKGYTF; cdr3_nt: TGTGCCAGCACCGACACTCCTAAAGGCTACACCTTC
clone_size: many; v_call: TRBV10-3; j_call: TRBJ2-1; d_call: -; cdr3_aa: CAISAPGGTKEQFF; cdr3_nt: TGTGCCATCAGTGCTCCGGGTGGCACTAAGGAGCAGTTCTTC
clone_size: -; v_call: TRBV6-5; j_call: TRBJ1-1; d_call: -; cdr3_aa: CASSYPSGGRMNTEAFF; cdr3_nt: TGTGCCAGCAGTTACCCTTCGGGGGGCAGGATGAACACTGAAGCTTTCTTT
clone_size: -; v_call: TRBV25-1; j_call: TRBJ2-1; d_call: -; cdr3_aa: CASSSPVSYNEQFF; cdr3_nt: TGTGCCAGCAGTAGTCCTGTCTCCTACAATGAGCAGTTCTTC
clone_size: -; v_call: TRBV6-1; j_call: TRBJ2-6; d_call: TRBD1; cdr3_aa: CASSEIIGQGIGANVLTF; cdr3_nt: TGTGCCAGCAGTGAAATTATTGGACAGGGGATTGGGGCCAACGTCCTGACTTTC
clone_size: few; v_call: TRBV28; j_call: TRBJ2-3; d_call: -; cdr3_aa: CASIDGGVIDTQYF; cdr3_nt: TGTGCCAGCATAGATGGCGGGGTTATTGATACGCAGTATTTT
clone_size: -; v_call: TRBV7-6; j_call: TRBJ2-7; d_call: -; cdr3_aa: CASSLGAAGGSYEQYF; cdr3_nt: TGTGCCAGCAGCTTAGGCGCGGCGGGTGGTTCCTACGAGCAGTACTTC
clone_size: few; v_call: TRBV20-1; j_call: TRBJ2-7; d_call: -; cdr3_aa: CSARDWAGYEQYF; cdr3_nt: TGCAGTGCTAGAGATTGGGCCGGCTACGAGCAGTACTTC
clone_size: few; v_call: TRBV5-1; j_call: TRBJ2-1; d_call: TRBD2; cdr3_aa: CASSFSGLGSYNEQFF; cdr3_nt: TGCGCCAGCAGCTTCTCGGGACTAGGGTCCTACAATGAGCAGTTCTTC
clone_size: many; v_call: TRBV4-3; j_call: TRBJ2-3; d_call: -; cdr3_aa: CASSQHSGDTDTQYF; cdr3_nt: TGCGCCAGCAGCCAACATAGCGGCGACACAGATACGCAGTATTTT
clone_size: -; v_call: TRBV4-1; j_call: TRBJ1-4; d_call: -; cdr3_aa: CASSHRGGRKLFF; cdr3_nt: TGCGCCAGCAGCCACCGCGGGGGTCGGAAACTGTTTTTT
clone_size: few; v_call: TRBV7-2; j_call: TRBJ1-6; d_call: -; cdr3_aa: CASSLSRGLPSPLHF; cdr3_nt: TGTGCCAGCAGCTTATCCAGGGGTTTACCGTCACCCCTCCACTTT
clone_size: many; v_call: TRBV20-1; j_call: TRBJ2-1; d_call: -; cdr3_aa: CSARADPYNEQFF; cdr3_nt: TGCAGTGCTAGAGCCGATCCTTACAATGAGCAGTTCTTC
clone_size: few; v_call: TRBV27; j_call: TRBJ2-5; d_call: -; cdr3_aa: CASSLSGSPRFETQYF; cdr3_nt: TGTGCCAGCAGTTTATCGGGGTCCCCAAGGTTCGAGACCCAGTACTTC
clone_size: few; v_call: TRBV10-3; j_call: TRBJ2-6; d_call: -; cdr3_aa: CAILRSISGANVLTF; cdr3_nt: TGTGCCATCCTGCGGAGCATCTCTGGGGCCAACGTCCTGACTTTC
clone_size: few; v_call: TRBV20-1; j_call: TRBJ1-4; d_call: -; cdr3_aa: CSATRGGNEKLFF; cdr3_nt: TGCAGTGCTACCAGGGGCGGGAATGAAAAACTGTTTTTT
clone_size: few; v_call: TRBV6-5; j_call: TRBJ2-5; d_call: TRBD1; cdr3_aa: CASSYSGPGGFTETQYF; cdr3_nt: TGTGCCAGCAGTTACTCTGGTCCAGGGGGTTTTACAGAGACCCAGTACTTC
clone_size: few; v_call: TRBV12-3/TRBV12-4; j_call: TRBJ2-2; d_call: -; cdr3_aa: CASRPRLSGELFF; cdr3_nt: TGTGCCAGCAGGCCCCGTTTATCCGGGGAGCTGTTTTTT
clone_size: few; v_call: TRBV20-1; j_call: TRBJ2-1; d_call: TRBD2; cdr3_aa: CSAVSGRAYNEQFF; cdr3_nt: TGCAGTGCAGTTAGCGGGAGGGCCTACAATGAGCAGTTCTTC
clone_size: few; v_call: TRBV5-1; j_call: TRBJ2-2; d_call: TRBD2; cdr3_aa: CASSWGGTNTGELFF; cdr3_nt: TGCGCCAGCAGCTGGGGGGGGACGAACACCGGGGAGCTGTTTTTT
clone_size: many; v_call: TRBV5-1; j_call: TRBJ2-5; d_call: -; cdr3_aa: CASSELAGWETQYF; cdr3_nt: TGCGCCAGCAGTGAGCTAGCAGGTTGGGAGACCCAGTACTTC
clone_size: few; v_call: TRBV4-1; j_call: TRBJ2-7; d_call: -; cdr3_aa: CASSQGNGAYEQYF; cdr3_nt: TGCGCCAGCAGCCAAGGAAACGGTGCCTACGAGCAGTACTTC
clone_size: few; v_call: TRBV5-1; j_call: TRBJ2-1; d_call: -; cdr3_aa: CASFWGNSYNEQFF; cdr3_nt: TGCGCCAGCTTTTGGGGGAACTCCTACAATGAGCAGTTCTTC
clone_size: many; v_call: TRBV4-2; j_call: TRBJ2-7; d_call: -; cdr3_aa: CASSHVGSYEQYF; cdr3_nt: TGTGCCAGCAGCCATGTAGGTTCCTACGAGCAGTACTTC
clone_size: few; v_call: TRBV12-3/TRBV12-4; j_call: TRBJ2-3; d_call: TRBD2; cdr3_aa: CASSFFTGLAGGLWTDTQYF; cdr3_nt: TGTGCCAGCAGTTTCTTTACGGGACTAGCGGGGGGGCTTTGGACAGATACGCAGTATTTT
clone_size: few; v_call: TRBV11-2; j_call: TRBJ2-3; d_call: -; cdr3_aa: CASSLGWAGSDTQYF; cdr3_nt: TGTGCCAGCAGCTTAGGTTGGGCAGGGTCAGATACGCAGTATTTT